This T cell receptor beta chain derives from a study of T cells in Graves' hyperthyroidism and ophthalmopathy (dated by TCRdb to between 2017 and 2020). At the level of the whole study: Peripheral blood was sampled at the time of initial diagnosis, prior to any treatment. Whether ophthalmopathy could be predicted prospectively was tested in an independent validation cohort made up of under 20 hyperthyroidism patients plus 17 patients who later progressed to ophthalmopathy. Following sampling, methimazole starting at 30 mg daily was given to hyperthyroidism patients, and high-dose intravenous methylprednisolone was given to ophthalmopathy patients. A discovery cohort of roughly 100 patients, roughly 43 with Graves' ophthalmopathy and 57 with stable Graves' hyperthyroidism, was used to find distinguishing TCR V-J signatures. The approximately 98 discovery patients were randomly divided into training and test sets at a 7:3 ratio. The paper reports TCR Vbeta CDR3 sequencing of 140 or so peripheral blood samples: 40 or so ophthalmopathy, roughly 74 hyperthyroidism and around 17 progressor patients. Thyroid tissue and blood T-cell repertoires from six Graves' hyperthyroidism patients were also compared in the study.

Amplification of TCR beta CDR3 regions was carried out from RNA transcripts. A first-round RT-PCR of the TCR CDR3 used the HTBI primer set with the Qiagen OneStep RT-PCR kit. Libraries were constructed in a second round of multiplex PCR, after which size selection and purification were performed. Paired-end sequencing of the libraries was performed with 100 bp reads on an Illumina HiSeq2000. Regarding the original processing steps: Raw data were processed with SOAPnuke, discarding reads with adapters, uncalled bases, mean Phred below 15, or no exact constant-primer or identifier match. COPE v1.2.5 was used to merge the high-quality paired reads, and each unique nucleotide sequence was defined as a clonotype. Clonotypes were aligned to IMGT TRBV, TRBD and TRBJ reference segments using MiTCR v1.1. The analysis included only V-J combinations with a frequency above 0.0001, which together covered 99% to 99.2% of the repertoires. The TCS score was defined as F50 (clonal expansion) divided by E x V (chaos), with BLOSUM62-based TCRdist calculated between CDR3 peptides within each V-J. Welch's t-statistics and random forest reduced around 510 V-J features to roughly 13, which were used in a naive Bayes classifier (R e1071). The Morisita-Horn index was used to measure how similar the thyroid and blood repertoires were. The public reads were reprocessed in TCRdb via fastp at Q25 and MiXCR, keeping in-frame beta chains. For every CDR3 protein sequence, its rows merge into one entry that carries the most common genes and DNA. TCRdb, not the original authors, processed these V and J calls. Here the sample has approximately 610,000 distinct CDR3 sequences; 14% to 15% occur a single time. 4% to 5.5% of the sample goes to the ten largest clones.

In the ophthalmopathy patients, disease was moderately to severely active, with a Clinical Activity Score of 3 or more, a NOSPECS grade of 4 or more, and a duration of less than 3 months. Any patient with an uncontrolled infection, another autoimmune disease, pregnancy or lactation was excluded. Clinical symptoms, serum thyroxine and TRAb, thyroid ultrasound, and orbital computed tomography formed the basis for the diagnoses. PBMCs were separated from under 11 ml of fresh peripheral blood using Ficoll-Paque density gradient centrifugation. Total RNA was extracted with Trizol reagent, and quality was checked on an Agilent 2100 Bioanalyzer. The CDR3 runs 15 residues from the cysteine to the phenylalanine. The retained sequence is limited to the CDR3, 45 bases, with the frame set at the first base. V is pruned by 6 bases and J by 1 base, leaving 7 bases of the junction without a gene match. The research as a whole found: Most expanded thyroid clonotypes (frequency above 0.001) were also found in blood, which suggests that blood repertoires may mirror thyroid immune responses. During validation, the model predicted progression to ophthalmopathy a median of about 5.9 months ahead of onset, with just under 71% sensitivity and roughly 75% specificity. Ophthalmopathy was separated from stable hyperthyroidism by a 13 V-J signature model, with roughly 88% sensitivity and about 81% specificity obtained in cross-validation and 80%/75% obtained in testing. Sample size was not statistically predetermined, and investigators were not blinded to group allocation.

This clonotype was recorded many times. The clone's antigen remains unknown. One base away there is no much larger clone; base qualities are not given. The sequenced sample consisted of blood. This receptor was taken from a woman between 40 and 50 years old with Graves' ophthalmopathy. The V and J segments used are TRBV12-3 or TRBV12-4 and TRBJ2-5; TRBD1 lines up with 8 middle nucleotides. The CDR3 here reads CASSPGGSSQETQYF. In nucleotides, the sequence is TGTGCCAGCAGCCCAGGGGGCTCCAGCCAAGAGACCCAGTACTTC.